This paragraph covers one T cell receptor (beta chain) sequence. What it recognizes is unknown. TCRdb reanalysed the reads using MiXCR and keeps one entry per CDR3 protein. The sample yields under 200,000 distinct CDR3 sequences, 15% to 20% seen once. These data are taken from a study of T cell repertoires in cytomegalovirus infection. Germline V gene data show CDR1 as SGHVS and CDR2 as FQNEAQ. CDR3 length: 13 residues. V gave up 1 base and J gave up 6 bases, with 7 bases separating them. Study-wide results and limits: HLA-C-restricted CMV clonotypes gave the most frequent clonotype in two of eight donors. The study identified carriers of CMV plus the relevant HLA from cumulative public TCR beta family frequency.

Sample: CD8+ T cells from PBMCs. This TCR came from a human donor in good health (CMV status not recorded). Some clones in this sample may be carry-over from other donors' samples. The chain recombines TRBV7-8 with TRBJ2-1; no clear D gene. DNA for the CDR3: TGTGCCAGCAGCTTAGGGAGATTCAATGAGCAGTTCTTC. This sequence encodes CASSLGRFNEQFF.